This entry concerns a single T cell receptor (beta chain). This clonotype was detected a few times. Its specific antigen is unknown. Nothing much larger sits one base from this clone, and base qualities are not available. The sample comes from a study of T cells after yellow fever vaccination (dated by TCRdb to 2018 to 2020). Regarding the study in general: Libraries from fractions with low cell numbers were prepared with the SMART-Seq v4 Ultra Low Input RNA kit. To follow T-cell clones before and after both primary and booster YFV17D yellow fever vaccination, bulk TCR alpha and beta repertoires underwent longitudinal sequencing. The cohort comprised two healthy male donors, one aged 18 to 29 and one aged 30 to 40 years. Blood samples were taken at several timepoints before and after primary and secondary immunization, and bulk PBMC replicates and cell subsets were isolated. What the research found in general, with its limitations: Because only two donors were included in the study, the extent to which the findings can be generalized is limited. Because abundant contaminating clonotypes from the bulk population could be contained in FACS-sorted repertoires, computational filtering was required. The secondary T-cell response was found to be weaker but faster than the primary response, with a peak reached on day 5 rather than on day 15. Most clones expanded after primary vaccination (around 96% of CD4 and 70% to 90% of CD8) were re-detected after the booster, suggesting that broad memory maintenance occurred. A small fraction of clonotypes showed up in both the CD4 and CD8 compartments, probably as a result of convergent recombination.

Taken from cysteine to phenylalanine, the CDR3 has 13 residues. The kept DNA is CDR3 alone, 39 bases in frame from the first base. The V end loses 5 bases and the J end loses 2 bases, and a stretch of 10 bases separates them. Sequences MDHEN (CDR1) and SYDVKM (CDR2) are obtained from the germline V gene. TCR cDNA was synthesized by 5'RACE template switching, through which a universal primer site and unique molecular identifiers were introduced. Priming of cDNA synthesis was performed from both the TCR alpha and TCR beta constant segments. Library amplification used two PCR steps, and the second PCR step added sample barcodes and sequencing adapters. Sequencing of libraries was performed on Illumina HiSeq 2500 (2x100 bp) or NovaSeq (2x150 bp). The study's own analysis went as follows. MIGEC handled demultiplexing of reads and collapsing into UMI consensus sequences, while MiXCR performed V(D)J alignment. Vaccine-responding clonotypes were defined with edgeR using replicate PBMC samples, requiring FDR below 0.01 and a log2 fold change above 5 up to day 15. Each bulk clonotype received a CD4 or CD8 identity based on whether the sequenced CD4 or CD8 repertoire contained that clonotype at higher abundance. TCRdb itself trimmed the public reads at Q25 with fastp, ran MiXCR and retained productive beta chains. Rows with a matching CDR3 protein are joined into one entry that keeps the most common DNA and genes. The V and J calls were determined by TCRdb, not by the authors. In this sample the table shows about 550,000 distinct CDR3 sequences, approximately 21% of which occur a single time. 13% to 15% of the sample goes to the ten largest clones.

The meaning of the sample's treatment or condition label: live attenuated yellow fever vaccine strain. At each blood-draw timepoint, two biological replicates of bulk PBMCs were collected. PBMCs were isolated from peripheral blood using a standard Ficoll-Paque protocol. TriZol was used to extract RNA from bulk PBMCs, from CD4 and CD8 fractions, and from dextramer-positive and dextramer-negative fractions. The rearrangement joined TRBV28 to TRBJ2-7; no D gene call is confident. This specimen consisted of PBMCs, obtained 15 days after the yellow fever booster vaccination. This sequence was found in a young man who received the YFV17D yellow fever vaccine. DNA sequence: TGTGCCAGCAGTGGCTACAACGCCTACGAGCAGTACTTC. The resulting protein is CASSGYNAYEQYF.